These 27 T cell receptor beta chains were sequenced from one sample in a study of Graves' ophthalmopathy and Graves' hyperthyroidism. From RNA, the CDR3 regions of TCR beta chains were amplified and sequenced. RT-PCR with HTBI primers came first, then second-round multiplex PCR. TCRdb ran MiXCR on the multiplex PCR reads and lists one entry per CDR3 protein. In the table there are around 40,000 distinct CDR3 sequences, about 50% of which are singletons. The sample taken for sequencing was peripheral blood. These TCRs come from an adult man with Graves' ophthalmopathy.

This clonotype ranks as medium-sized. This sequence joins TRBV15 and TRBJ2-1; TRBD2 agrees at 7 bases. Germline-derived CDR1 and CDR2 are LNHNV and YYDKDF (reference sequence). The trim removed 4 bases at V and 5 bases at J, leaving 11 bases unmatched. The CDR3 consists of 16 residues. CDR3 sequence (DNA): TGTGCCACCAGCATTGAAGAGCGGGAAATCGACAATGAGCAGTTCTTC. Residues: CATSIEEREIDNEQFF.

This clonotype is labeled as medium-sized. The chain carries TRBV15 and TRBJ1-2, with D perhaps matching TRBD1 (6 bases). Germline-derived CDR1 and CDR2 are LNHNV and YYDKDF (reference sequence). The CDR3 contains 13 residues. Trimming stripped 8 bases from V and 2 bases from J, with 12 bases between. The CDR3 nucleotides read TGTGCCACCGGGGAAGGGGGGAACTATGGCTACACCTTC. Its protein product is CATGEGGNYGYTF.

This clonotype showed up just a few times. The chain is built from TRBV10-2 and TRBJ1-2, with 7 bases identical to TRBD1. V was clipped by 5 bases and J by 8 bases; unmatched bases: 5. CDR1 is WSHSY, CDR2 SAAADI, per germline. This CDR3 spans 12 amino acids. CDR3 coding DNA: TGCGCCAGCAGTCCAGGGACAGTCGGCTACACCTTC. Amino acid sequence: CASSPGTVGYTF.

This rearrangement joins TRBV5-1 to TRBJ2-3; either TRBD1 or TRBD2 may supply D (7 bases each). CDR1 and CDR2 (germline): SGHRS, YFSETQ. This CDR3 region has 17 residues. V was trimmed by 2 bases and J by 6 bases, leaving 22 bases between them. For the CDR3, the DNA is TGCGCCAGCAGCTTAAGTTTCAGGGGGAGGGCCTGGGATACGCAGTATTTT. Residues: CASSLSFRGRAWDTQYF. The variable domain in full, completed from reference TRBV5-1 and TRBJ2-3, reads KAGVTQTPRYLIKTRGQQVTLSCSPISGHRSVSWYQQTPGQGLQFLFEYFSETQRNKGNFPGRFSGRQFSNSRSEMNVSTLELGDSALYLCASSLSFRGRAWDTQYFGPGTRLTVL.

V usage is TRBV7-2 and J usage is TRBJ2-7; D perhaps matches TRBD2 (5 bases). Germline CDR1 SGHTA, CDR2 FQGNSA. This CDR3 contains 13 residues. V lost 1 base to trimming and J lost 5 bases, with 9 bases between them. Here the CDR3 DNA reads TGTGCCAGCAGCTTAGATCTCGGGGACGAGCAGTACTTC. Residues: CASSLDLGDEQYF.

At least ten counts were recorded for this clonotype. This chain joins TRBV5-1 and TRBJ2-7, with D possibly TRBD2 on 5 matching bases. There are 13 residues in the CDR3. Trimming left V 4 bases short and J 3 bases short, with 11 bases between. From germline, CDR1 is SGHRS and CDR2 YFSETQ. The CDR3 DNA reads TGCGCCAGCAGCGTTTTCAGCGGCTACGAGCAGTACTTC. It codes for CASSVFSGYEQYF.

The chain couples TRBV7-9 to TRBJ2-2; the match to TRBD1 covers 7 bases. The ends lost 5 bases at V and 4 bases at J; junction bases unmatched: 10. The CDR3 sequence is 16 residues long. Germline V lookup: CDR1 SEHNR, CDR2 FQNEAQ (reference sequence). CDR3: CASSPNTGAVTGELFF. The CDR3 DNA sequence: TGTGCCAGCAGCCCCAACACAGGGGCGGTCACCGGGGAGCTGTTTTTT. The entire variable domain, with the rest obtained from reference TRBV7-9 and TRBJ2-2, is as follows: DTGVSQNPRHKITKRGQNVTFRCDPISEHNRLYWYRQTLGQGPEFLTYFQNEAQLEKSRLLSDRFSAERPKGSFSTLEIQRTEQGDSAMYLCASSPNTGAVTGELFFGEGSRLTVL.

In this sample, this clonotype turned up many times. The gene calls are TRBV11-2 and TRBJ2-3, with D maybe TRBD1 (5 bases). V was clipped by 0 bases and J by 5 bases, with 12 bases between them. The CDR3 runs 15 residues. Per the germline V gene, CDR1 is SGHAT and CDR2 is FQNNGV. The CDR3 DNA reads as TGTGCCAGCAGCTTAGACAGGGTGGTAAGAGATACGCAGTATTTT. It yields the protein CASSLDRVVRDTQYF.

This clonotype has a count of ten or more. CDR3 in amino acids: CASSPTRRGLVKLSEQYF. For the CDR3, the DNA is TGTGCCAGCAGTCCAACGCGACGGGGACTAGTGAAACTCAGCGAGCAGTACTTC. The V call is TRBV7-8, the J call TRBJ2-7; 8 bases align to TRBD2. Germline CDR1 and CDR2: SGHVS and FQNEAQ. The CDR3 sequence is 18 residues long. With V trimmed by 6 bases and J by 6 bases, 22 bases remained unmatched.

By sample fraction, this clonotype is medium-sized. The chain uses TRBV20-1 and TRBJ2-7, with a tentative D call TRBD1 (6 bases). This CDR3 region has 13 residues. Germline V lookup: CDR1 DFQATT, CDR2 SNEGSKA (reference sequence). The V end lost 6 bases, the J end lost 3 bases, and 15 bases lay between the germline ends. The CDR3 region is CSAPKLQGYEQYF. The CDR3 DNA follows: TGCAGTGCACCCAAATTACAGGGCTACGAGCAGTACTTC.

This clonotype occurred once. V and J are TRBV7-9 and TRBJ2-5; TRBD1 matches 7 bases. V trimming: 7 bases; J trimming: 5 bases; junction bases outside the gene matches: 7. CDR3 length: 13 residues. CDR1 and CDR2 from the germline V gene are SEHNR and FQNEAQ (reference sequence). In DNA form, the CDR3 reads TGTGCCAGCATCACGACAGGGTTGGAGACCCAGTACTTC. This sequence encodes CASITTGLETQYF.

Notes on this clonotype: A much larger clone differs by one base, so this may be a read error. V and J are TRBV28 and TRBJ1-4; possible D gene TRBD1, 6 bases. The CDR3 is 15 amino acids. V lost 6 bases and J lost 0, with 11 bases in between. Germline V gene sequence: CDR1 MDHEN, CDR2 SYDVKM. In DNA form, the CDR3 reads TGTGCCAGCAGACCACAGGGTGCAACTAATGAAAAACTGTTTTTT. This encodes CASRPQGATNEKLFF.

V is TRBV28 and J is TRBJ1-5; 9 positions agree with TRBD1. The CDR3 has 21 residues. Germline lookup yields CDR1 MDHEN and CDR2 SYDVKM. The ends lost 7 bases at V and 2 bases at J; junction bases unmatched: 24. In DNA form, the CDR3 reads TGTGCCAGCACCGTCAGAACCGGGACAGGGCGTCTCTCACGGGGCAATCAGCCCCAGCATTTT. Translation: CASTVRTGTGRLSRGNQPQHF.

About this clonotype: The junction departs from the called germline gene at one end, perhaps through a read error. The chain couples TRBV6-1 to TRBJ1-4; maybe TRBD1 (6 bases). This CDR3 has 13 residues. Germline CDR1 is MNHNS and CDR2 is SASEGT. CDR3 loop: CGSSAQGHEKLFF. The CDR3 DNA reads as TGTGGCAGCAGTGCTCAGGGACATGAAAAGCTGTTTTTT.

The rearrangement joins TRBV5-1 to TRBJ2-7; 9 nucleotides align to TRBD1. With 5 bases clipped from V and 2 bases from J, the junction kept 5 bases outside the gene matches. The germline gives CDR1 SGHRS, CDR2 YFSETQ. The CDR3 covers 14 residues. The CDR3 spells CASRRQGGTYEQYF. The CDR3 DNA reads TGCGCCAGCAGAAGACAGGGGGGGACCTACGAGCAGTACTTC. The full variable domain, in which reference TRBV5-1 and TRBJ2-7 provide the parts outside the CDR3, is KAGVTQTPRYLIKTRGQQVTLSCSPISGHRSVSWYQQTPGQGLQFLFEYFSETQRNKGNFPGRFSGRQFSNSRSEMNVSTLELGDSALYLCASRRQGGTYEQYFGPGTRLTVT.

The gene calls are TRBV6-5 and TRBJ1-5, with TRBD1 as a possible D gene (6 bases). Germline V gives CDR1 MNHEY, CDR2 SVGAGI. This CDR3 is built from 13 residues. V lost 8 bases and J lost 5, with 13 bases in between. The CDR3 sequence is CASSQRGDQPQHF. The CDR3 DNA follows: TGTGCCAGCTCTCAGAGGGGGGATCAGCCCCAGCATTTT.

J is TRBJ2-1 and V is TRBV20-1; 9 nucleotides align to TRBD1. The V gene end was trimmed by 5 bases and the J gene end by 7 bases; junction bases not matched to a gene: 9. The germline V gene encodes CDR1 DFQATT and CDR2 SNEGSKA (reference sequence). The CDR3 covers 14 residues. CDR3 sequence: CSALPGTGHNEQFF. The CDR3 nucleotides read TGCAGTGCTCTACCCGGGACAGGGCATAATGAGCAGTTCTTC.

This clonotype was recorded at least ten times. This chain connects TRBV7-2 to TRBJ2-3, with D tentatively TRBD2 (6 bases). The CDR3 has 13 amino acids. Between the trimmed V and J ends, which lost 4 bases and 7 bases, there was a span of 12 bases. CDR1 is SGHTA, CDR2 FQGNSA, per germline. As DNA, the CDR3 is TGTGCCAGCAGCTCCCGGGACTCCTATACGCAGTATTTT. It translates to CASSSRDSYTQYF.

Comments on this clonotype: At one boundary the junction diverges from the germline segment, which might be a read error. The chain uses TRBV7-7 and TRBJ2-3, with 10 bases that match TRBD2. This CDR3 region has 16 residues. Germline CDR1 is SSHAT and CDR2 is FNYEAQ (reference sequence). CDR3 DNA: TGTGATAGCAGCAGGGGGCTAGCGGGAGCAACGGATACGCTGCATTTT. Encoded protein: CDSSRGLAGATDTLHF.

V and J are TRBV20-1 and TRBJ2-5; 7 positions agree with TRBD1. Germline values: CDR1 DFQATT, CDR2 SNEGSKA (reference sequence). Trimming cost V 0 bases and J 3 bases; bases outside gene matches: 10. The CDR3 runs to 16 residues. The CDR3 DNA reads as TGCAGTGCTAGAGATCCCCGGGACAGACATGAAGAGACCCAGTACTTC. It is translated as CSARDPRDRHEETQYF.

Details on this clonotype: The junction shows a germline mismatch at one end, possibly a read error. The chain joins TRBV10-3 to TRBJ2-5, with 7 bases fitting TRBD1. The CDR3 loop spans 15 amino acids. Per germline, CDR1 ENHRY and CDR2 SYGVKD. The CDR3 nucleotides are TGTGCCTTCAGTGAGTCGGGCGAGGGGGCGGAGACCCAGTACTTC. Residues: CAFSESGEGAETQYF.

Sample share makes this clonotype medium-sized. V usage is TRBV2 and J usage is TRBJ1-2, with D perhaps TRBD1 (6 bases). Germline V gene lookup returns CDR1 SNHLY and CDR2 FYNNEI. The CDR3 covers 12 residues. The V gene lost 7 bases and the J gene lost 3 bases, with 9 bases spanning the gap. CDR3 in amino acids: CASISGDYGYTF. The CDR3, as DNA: TGTGCCAGCATCTCAGGGGACTATGGCTACACCTTC.

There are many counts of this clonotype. This CDR3 reads CASSQWVYGYTF. CDR3 nucleotide sequence: TGTGCCAGCAGCCAGTGGGTCTATGGCTACACCTTC. The chain combines TRBV3-1 with TRBJ1-2; no clear D. The CDR3 consists of 12 residues. Per the germline V gene, CDR1 is LGHDT and CDR2 is YNNKEL (reference sequence). Trimming stripped 3 bases from V and 4 bases from J, with 6 bases between.

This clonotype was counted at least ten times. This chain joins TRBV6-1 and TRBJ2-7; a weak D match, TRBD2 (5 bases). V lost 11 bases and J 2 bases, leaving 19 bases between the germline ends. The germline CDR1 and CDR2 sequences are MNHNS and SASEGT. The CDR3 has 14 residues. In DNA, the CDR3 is TGTGCCGCAAGGGCTGATAGCGCAACCTACGAGCAGTACTTC. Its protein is CAARADSATYEQYF.

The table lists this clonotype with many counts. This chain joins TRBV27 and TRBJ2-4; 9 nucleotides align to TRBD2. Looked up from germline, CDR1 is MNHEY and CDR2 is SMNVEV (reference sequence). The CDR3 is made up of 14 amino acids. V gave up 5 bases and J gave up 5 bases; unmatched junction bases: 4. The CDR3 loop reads CASSAGGMENIQYF. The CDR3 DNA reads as TGTGCCAGCAGTGCGGGGGGGATGGAAAACATTCAGTACTTC.

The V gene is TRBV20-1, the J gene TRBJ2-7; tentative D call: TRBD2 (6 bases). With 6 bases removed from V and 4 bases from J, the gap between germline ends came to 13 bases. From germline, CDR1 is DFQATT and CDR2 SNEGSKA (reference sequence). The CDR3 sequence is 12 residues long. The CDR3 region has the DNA TGCAGTGCCAAGGAGGGTCGATACGAGCAGTACGTC. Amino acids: CSAKEGRYEQYV.

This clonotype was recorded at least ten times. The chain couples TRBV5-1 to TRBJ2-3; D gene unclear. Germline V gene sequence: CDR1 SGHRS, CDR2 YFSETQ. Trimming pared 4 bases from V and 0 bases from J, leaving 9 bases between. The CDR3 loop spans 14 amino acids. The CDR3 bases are TGCGCCAGCAGCCAGACGACGAGCACAGATACGCAGTATTTT. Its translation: CASSQTTSTDTQYF.